These 18 T cell receptor beta chains share one sample of origin, sequenced in a study of T cell changes during pregnancy in multiple sclerosis. Profiled with immunoSEQ multiplex PCR; TCRdb holds only in-frame clones, not every one. The sample lists tens of thousands of clones; about 90% were seen once. Sequenced here: CD4+ T cells from peripheral blood mononuclear cells, sampled in the first trimester of pregnancy. All receptors come from a female donor with multiple sclerosis, enrolled in a pregnancy study.

The chain carries TRBV6-5 and TRBJ1-3, with D unresolved. The CDR3 loop spans 15 amino acids. The germline V gene has CDR1 MNHEY and CDR2 SVGAGI. V was pared by 2 bases and J by 2 bases, with 10 bases between. CDR3 in amino acids: CASSYAGLTGNTIYF. In DNA, the CDR3 is TGTGCCAGCAGTTACGCGGGTTTAACTGGAAACACCATATATTTT.

The rearrangement uses TRBV11-2 and TRBJ2-7, with D uncertain. V was trimmed by 1 base and J by 0 bases, leaving 10 bases between them. Germline values: CDR1 SGHAT, CDR2 FQNNGV. The CDR3 consists of 15 residues. CDR3 sequence (DNA): TGTGCCAGCAGCTTAGGACTCTTCAGCTCCTACGAGCAGTACTTC. Amino acids: CASSLGLFSSYEQYF.

This chain uses TRBV19 with TRBJ1-1; 7 positions agree with TRBD1. J lost 9 bases, V lost 1 base, and 11 bases had no gene match. The V gene's germline CDR1 is LNHDA and CDR2 SQIVND (reference sequence). There are 15 residues in the CDR3. CDR3 in amino acids: CASSIGITGVLKAFF. The CDR3 coding sequence is TGTGCCAGTAGTATAGGAATTACAGGGGTACTGAAAGCTTTCTTT. The full variable domain, rest sourced from reference TRBV19 and TRBJ1-1, is DGGITQSPKYLFRKEGQNVTLSCEQNLNHDAMYWYRQDPGQGLRLIYYSQIVNDFQKGDIAEGYSVSREKKESFPLTVTSAQKNPTAFYLCASSIGITGVLKAFFGQGTRLTVV.

The chain is built from TRBV29-1 and TRBJ1-1; TRBD1 matches at 10 bases. The CDR3 totals 13 residues. V lost 7 bases, J lost 2 bases, and 4 bases stayed unmatched. Germline assignment: CDR1 SQVTM and CDR2 ANQGSEA. Here the CDR3 DNA reads TGCAGCGCTAGGACAGGGGGAAACACTGAAGCTTTCTTT. It codes for CSARTGGNTEAFF.

The CDR3 DNA reads as TGTGCCAGCAGCTTAGTCGGGAGAGGGGGCGCCGGAAACACCATATATTTT. Its protein is CASSLVGRGGAGNTIYF. The chain is built from TRBV7-6 and TRBJ1-3; 7 positions match TRBD1. The CDR3 is made up of 17 amino acids. Trimming took 1 base from V and 4 from J; bases not matched to a gene: 10. Looked up from germline, CDR1 is SGHVS and CDR2 is FNYEAQ.

V usage is TRBV4-1 and J usage is TRBJ2-1; 9 nucleotides align to TRBD2. The CDR3 length is 16 residues. The V and J ends lost 5 bases and 6 bases, in that order; junction bases with no gene match: 11. Germline values: CDR1 MGHRA, CDR2 YSYEKL. The DNA for the CDR3 is TGCGCCAGCAGCGAAACCGGGACTAGCTTTGGCAATGAGCAGTTCTTC. Its translation: CASSETGTSFGNEQFF.

The rearrangement uses TRBV4-1 and TRBJ2-7; a possible D gene is TRBD2 (6 bases). From germline, CDR1 is MGHRA and CDR2 YSYEKL. The CDR3 length is 14 residues. The V gene lost 3 bases and the J gene lost 1 base, with 10 bases spanning the gap. The CDR3 nucleotides read TGCGCCAGCAGCCACCAGGAGGGGTCCTACGAGCAGTACTTC. Translated: CASSHQEGSYEQYF.

The genes are TRBV30 and TRBJ2-5, with a possible D match to TRBD1 (5 bases). The CDR3 sequence is 12 residues long. Germline lookup yields CDR1 GTSNPN and CDR2 SVGIG (reference sequence). V was clipped by 7 bases and J by 6 bases, with 15 bases between them. The CDR3 DNA follows: TGTGCCTCTGCTAGGGGTCAGAAGACCCAGTACTTC. Its protein is CASARGQKTQYF. Drawing the rest from reference TRBV30 and TRBJ2-5, the complete variable domain is SQTIHQWPATLVQPVGSPLSLECTVEGTSNPNLYWYRQAAGRGLQLLFYSVGIGQISSEVPQNLSASRPQDRQFILSSKKLLLSDSGFYLCASARGQKTQYFGPGTRLLVL.

The chain is built from TRBV29-1 and TRBJ2-4; a weak D match, TRBD2 (6 bases). V was cut by 3 bases and J by 1 base, with 16 bases left in between. Looked up from germline, CDR1 is SQVTM and CDR2 is ANQGSEA. This CDR3 spans 16 amino acids. The CDR3 region is CSVEGGGSMAKNIQYF. CDR3 DNA sequence: TGCAGCGTTGAGGGCGGAGGGAGTATGGCCAAAAACATTCAGTACTTC. The full variable domain, completed using reference TRBV29-1 and TRBJ2-4, is SAVISQKPSRDICQRGTSLTIQCQVDSQVTMMFWYRQQPGQSLTLIATANQGSEATYESGFVIDKFPISRPNLTFSTLTVSNMSPEDSSIYLCSVEGGGSMAKNIQYFGAGTRLSVL.

The chain is built from TRBV4-2 and TRBJ1-5; the D gene is possibly TRBD1 (6 bases). V lost 1 base and J lost 2, with 12 bases in between. The CDR3 runs 16 residues. Germline V gene data show CDR1 as LGHNA and CDR2 as YNFKEQ. CDR3 bases: TGTGCCAGCAGCCAAGGATCATCAGGGGGCAATCAGCCCCAGCATTTT. It translates to CASSQGSSGGNQPQHF.

V usage is TRBV6-5 and J usage is TRBJ2-3; D uncertain. V shed 3 bases and J shed 6 bases, with 4 bases lying between them. The CDR3 is made up of 11 amino acids. Germline lookup yields CDR1 MNHEY and CDR2 SVGAGI. Written as DNA, the CDR3 is TGTGCCAGCAGTTATCTTGATACGCAGTATTTT. Translation: CASSYLDTQYF.

This clone is a singleton in its sample. One end of the junction fails to match germline, which may point to a read error. Other nucleotide sequences in the sample specify the same CDR3. The chain combines TRBV29-1 with TRBJ1-4, with D unresolved. Germline V gene sequence: CDR1 SQVTM, CDR2 ANQGSEA. The CDR3 consists of 12 residues. CDR3 coding DNA: TGCAGCGTGGGGAAACGGGGTGAAAAATTGTTTTTT. This encodes CSVGKRGEKLFF.

The chain carries TRBV27 and TRBJ2-1, with 8 nucleotides matching TRBD1. From germline, CDR1 is MNHEY and CDR2 SMNVEV (reference sequence). Trimming took 2 bases from V and 2 from J; bases not matched to a gene: 2. The CDR3 has 15 amino acids. The CDR3 spells CASSLQGAPYNEQFF. DNA of the CDR3: TGTGCCAGCAGTTTACAGGGGGCCCCCTACAATGAGCAGTTCTTC.

The chain links TRBV5-5 to TRBJ1-2; D gene unclear. Germline CDR1 SGHKS, CDR2 YYEKEE (reference sequence). Deletions cut 4 bases from V and 6 bases from J, with 16 bases between. The CDR3 spans 14 residues. The CDR3 DNA follows: TGTGCCAGCAGCGCTACCTGGATTGGAGATGGCTACACCTTC. This encodes CASSATWIGDGYTF.

V gene TRBV7-3 combines with J gene TRBJ2-5, with a possible D match to TRBD1 (6 bases). V was trimmed by 3 bases and J by 4 bases, leaving 12 bases between them. The CDR3 loop spans 14 amino acids. Looked up from germline, CDR1 is SGHTA and CDR2 is FQGTGA. The CDR3 region is CASSLSVGGETQYF. The CDR3, as DNA: TGTGCCAGCAGCTTGTCCGTAGGGGGAGAGACCCAGTACTTC. The whole variable domain, remainder taken from reference TRBV7-3 and TRBJ2-5, is GAGVSQTPSNKVTEKGKYVELRCDPISGHTALYWYRQSLGQGPEFLIYFQGTGAADDSGLPNDRFFAVRPEGSVSTLKIQRTERGDSAVYLCASSLSVGGETQYFGPGTRLLVL.

This clone was seen repeatedly, ten times or more. The gene calls are TRBV7-9 and TRBJ1-3; D gene unclear. V dropped 10 bases and J dropped 4 bases, with 14 bases sitting between them. Germline lookup yields CDR1 SEHNR and CDR2 FQNEAQ (reference sequence). CDR3 size: 13 residues. The CDR3 protein is CATPGGPGNTIYF. The CDR3 nucleotides read TGTGCCACCCCGGGAGGGCCCGGAAACACCATATATTTT. The whole variable domain, remainder taken from reference TRBV7-9 and TRBJ1-3, is DTGVSQNPRHKITKRGQNVTFRCDPISEHNRLYWYRQTLGQGPEFLTYFQNEAQLEKSRLLSDRFSAERPKGSFSTLEIQRTEQGDSAMYLCATPGGPGNTIYFGEGSWLTVV.

This clone was seen just once. The chain has TRBV13 and TRBJ2-1; 12 bases are shared with TRBD2. Trimming at V came to 6 bases and at J to 3 bases, leaving 3 bases not matched to a gene. Per the germline V gene, CDR1 is PRHDT and CDR2 is FYEKMQ (reference sequence). CDR3 length: 15 residues. CDR3 DNA sequence: TGTGCCAGCAGGCGGACTAGCGGGGTCTACAATGAGCAGTTCTTC. Residues: CASRRTSGVYNEQFF.

The rearrangement uses TRBV19 and TRBJ2-4; D may be TRBD1 (6 bases). This CDR3 is built from 15 residues. In germline, CDR1 is LNHDA, CDR2 SQIVND (reference sequence). Trimming stripped 6 bases from V and 1 base from J, with 13 bases between. DNA of the CDR3: TGTGCCAGTAGGGGGCAGGGGATGGCCAAAAACATTCAGTACTTC. Protein product: CASRGQGMAKNIQYF.